Below are 8 T cell receptor beta chains sequenced from a single sample in a study of shared clonotypes between healthy human individuals. Only in-frame clones appear in the TCRdb table, and some are missing; sequencing was by immunoSEQ multiplex PCR. The sample records approximately 1.1 million clones, approximately 78% being singletons. Sample: memory CD4+ T cells from PBMCs. This sample's subset: CD45RA-negative fraction. These receptors were collected from a man between 18 and 35 years old in good health. Some clones in this sample may be carry-over from other donors' samples.

The chain links TRBV6-1 to TRBJ2-5; D not certain. Germline-derived CDR1 and CDR2 are MNHNS and SASEGT. CDR3 length equals 14 residues. Trimming removed 7 bases at V and 4 bases at J, with 16 bases between. The CDR3 bases are TGTGCCAGCACCGAATATACAGATATAGAGACCCAGTACTTC. Amino acid sequence: CASTEYTDIETQYF.

The sample holds many counts of this clone. V is TRBV2 and J is TRBJ1-1, with D possibly TRBD1 on 5 matching bases. V lost 7 bases and J 3 bases, leaving 12 bases between the germline ends. In germline, CDR1 is SNHLY, CDR2 FYNNEI. The length of the CDR3 is 13 residues. In DNA form, the CDR3 reads TGTGCCAGCACCGGGGGGTGGGACACTGAAGCTTTCTTT. It codes for CASTGGWDTEAFF.

The rearrangement links TRBV6-6 to TRBJ1-5, with D hard to call. V gave up 2 bases and J gave up 1 base, with 12 bases separating them. CDR1 MNHNY and CDR2 SVGAGI come from the germline V gene (reference sequence). CDR3 length: 16 amino acids. CDR3 sequence: CASSYGEGRSNQPQHF. The CDR3 DNA sequence: TGTGCCAGCAGTTACGGGGAGGGTAGGAGCAATCAGCCCCAGCATTTT.

V usage is TRBV5-1 and J usage is TRBJ2-7; a possible D gene is TRBD1 (6 bases). This CDR3 comprises 15 residues. The V gene's germline CDR1 is SGHRS and CDR2 YFSETQ. The V end was cut by 4 bases, the J end by 5 bases, with 19 bases between. CDR3 nucleotides: TGCGCCAGCAGCCCCGGGCTAACAGGGATCAACGAGCAGTACTTC. It yields the protein CASSPGLTGINEQYF.

Of note for this clone: At one boundary the junction diverges from the germline segment, which might be a read error. The chain uses TRBV19 and TRBJ2-5; TRBD2 agrees at 9 bases. The length of the CDR3 is 15 residues. Germline V gives CDR1 LNHDA, CDR2 SQIVND (reference sequence). The CDR3 coding sequence is TGTGCCAGTAGTGTTTCGGGGACTAGCATAGAGGCCCAGTACTTC. Amino acids: CASSVSGTSIEAQYF.

The chain recombines TRBV7-9 with TRBJ1-2; D is undetermined. The CDR3 length is 11 residues. Trimming removed 4 bases from V and 7 bases from J, with 7 bases in between. Germline CDR1 SEHNR, CDR2 FQNEAQ (reference sequence). Written as DNA, the CDR3 is TGTGCCAGCAGCTCGGACCGTGGCTACACCTTC. Protein sequence: CASSSDRGYTF.

V is TRBV6-1 and J is TRBJ2-7, with D perhaps TRBD1 or TRBD2 (6 bases each). CDR1 and CDR2 from the germline V gene are MNHNS and SASEGT. Between the trimmed V and J ends, which lost 8 bases and 5 bases, there was a span of 22 bases. The CDR3 extends over 15 amino acids. The DNA for the CDR3 is TGTGCCAGCGGATCTGGGGGGCGCATCGTGGACGAGCAGTACTTC. Translated, it gives CASGSGGRIVDEQYF.

V and J are TRBV10-3 and TRBJ2-7; 7 bases are shared with TRBD1. V lost 7 bases to trimming and J lost 7 bases; unmatched junction nucleotides: 10. In germline, CDR1 is ENHRY, CDR2 SYGVKD. There are 13 residues in the CDR3. As DNA, the CDR3 is TGTGCCATCAACGAGGGGGCGAATCCGGAGCAGTACTTC. Translated, it gives CAINEGANPEQYF.